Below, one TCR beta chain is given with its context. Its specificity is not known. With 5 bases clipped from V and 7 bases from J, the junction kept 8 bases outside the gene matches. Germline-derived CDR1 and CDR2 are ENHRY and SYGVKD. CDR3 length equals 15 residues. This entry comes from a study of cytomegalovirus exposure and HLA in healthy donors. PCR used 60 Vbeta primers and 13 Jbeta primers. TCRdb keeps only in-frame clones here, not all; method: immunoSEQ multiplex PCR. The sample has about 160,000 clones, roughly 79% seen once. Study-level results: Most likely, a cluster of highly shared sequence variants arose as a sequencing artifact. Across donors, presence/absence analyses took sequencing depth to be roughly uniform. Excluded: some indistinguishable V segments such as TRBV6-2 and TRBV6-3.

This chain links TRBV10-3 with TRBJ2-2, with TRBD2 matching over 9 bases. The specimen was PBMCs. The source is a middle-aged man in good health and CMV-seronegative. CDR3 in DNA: TGTGCCATCAGTTCCGGGACTAGCATCGTCGGGGAGCTGTTTTTT. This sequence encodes CAISSGTSIVGELFF.